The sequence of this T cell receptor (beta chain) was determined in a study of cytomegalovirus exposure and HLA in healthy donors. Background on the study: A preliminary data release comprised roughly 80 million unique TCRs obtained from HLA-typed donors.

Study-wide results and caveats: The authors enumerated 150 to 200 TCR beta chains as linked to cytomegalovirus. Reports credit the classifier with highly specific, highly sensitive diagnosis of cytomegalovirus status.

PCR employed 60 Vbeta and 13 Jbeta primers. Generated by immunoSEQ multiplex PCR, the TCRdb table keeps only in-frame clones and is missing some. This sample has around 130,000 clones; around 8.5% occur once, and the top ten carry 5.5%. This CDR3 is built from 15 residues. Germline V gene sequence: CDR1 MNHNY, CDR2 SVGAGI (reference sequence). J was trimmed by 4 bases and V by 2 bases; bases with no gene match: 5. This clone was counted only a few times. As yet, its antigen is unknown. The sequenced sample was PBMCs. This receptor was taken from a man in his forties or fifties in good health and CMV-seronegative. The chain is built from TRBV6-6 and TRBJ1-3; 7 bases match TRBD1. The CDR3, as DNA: TGTGCCAGCAGTTACGTAACAGGGGAAGGAAACACCATATATTTT. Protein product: CASSYVTGEGNTIYF.